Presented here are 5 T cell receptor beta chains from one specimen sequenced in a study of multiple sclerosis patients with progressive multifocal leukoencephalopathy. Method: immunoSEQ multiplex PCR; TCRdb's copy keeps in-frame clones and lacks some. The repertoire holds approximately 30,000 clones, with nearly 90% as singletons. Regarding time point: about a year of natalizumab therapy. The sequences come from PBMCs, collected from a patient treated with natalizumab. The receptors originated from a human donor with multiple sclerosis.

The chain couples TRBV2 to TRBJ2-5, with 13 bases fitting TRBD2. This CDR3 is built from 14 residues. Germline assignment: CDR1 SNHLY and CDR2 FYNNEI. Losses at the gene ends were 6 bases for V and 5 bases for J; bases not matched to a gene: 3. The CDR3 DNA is TGTGCCAGCAGACTAGCGGGGGGGATGGAGACCCAGTACTTC. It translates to CASRLAGGMETQYF.

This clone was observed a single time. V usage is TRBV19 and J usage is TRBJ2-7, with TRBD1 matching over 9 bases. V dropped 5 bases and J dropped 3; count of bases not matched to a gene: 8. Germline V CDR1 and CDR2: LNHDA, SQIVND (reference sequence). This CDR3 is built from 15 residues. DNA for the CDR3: TGTGCCAGTAGTTATCGGGACAGGGTTAACTACGAGCAGTACTTC. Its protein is CASSYRDRVNYEQYF.

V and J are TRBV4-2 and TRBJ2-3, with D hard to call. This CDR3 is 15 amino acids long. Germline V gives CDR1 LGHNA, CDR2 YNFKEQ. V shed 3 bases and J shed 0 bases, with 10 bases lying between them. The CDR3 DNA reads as TGTGCCAGCAGCCACACGGCGGTTAGCACAGATACGCAGTATTTT. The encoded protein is CASSHTAVSTDTQYF.

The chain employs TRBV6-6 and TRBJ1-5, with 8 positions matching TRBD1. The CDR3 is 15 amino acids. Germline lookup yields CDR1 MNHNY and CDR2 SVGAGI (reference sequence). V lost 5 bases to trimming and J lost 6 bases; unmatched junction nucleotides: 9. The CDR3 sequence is CASSPADRAGQPQHF. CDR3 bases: TGTGCCAGCAGTCCAGCGGACAGGGCGGGTCAGCCCCAGCATTTT.

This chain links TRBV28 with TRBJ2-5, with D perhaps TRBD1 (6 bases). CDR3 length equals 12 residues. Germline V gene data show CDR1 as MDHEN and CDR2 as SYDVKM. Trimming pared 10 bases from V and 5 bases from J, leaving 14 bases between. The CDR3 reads CAINTGWETQYF. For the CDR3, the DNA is TGTGCCATTAACACAGGGTGGGAGACCCAGTACTTC.